This TCR beta chain came from a study of cytomegalovirus exposure and HLA in healthy donors. Study at large: Earlier results showed 90 million to 130 million unique TCR beta sequences derived from approximately 170 million T cells.

V was clipped by 6 bases and J by 3 bases, with 9 bases between them. The germline V gene encodes CDR1 MDHEN and CDR2 SYDVKM. This CDR3 is 12 amino acids long. The PCR employed 60 Vbeta primers together with 13 Jbeta primers. Only in-frame clones appear in the TCRdb table, and some are missing; sequencing was by immunoSEQ multiplex PCR. The sample yields 300,000 or so clones, almost 85% seen once. The sequence was obtained from a woman aged 40-49 years in good health and CMV-seropositive. The chain couples TRBV28 to TRBJ2-7, with D possibly matching TRBD2 (5 bases). The source material was PBMCs. CDR3 bases: TGTGCCAGCAGACTTGCGGGCTACGAGCAGTACTTC. This sequence encodes CASRLAGYEQYF.